The rows below give T cell receptor beta chains drawn from one sample of a study of blood T cells in healthy people across ages. TCRdb called the 5' RACE reads again in MiXCR, with one record for every CDR3 protein. The sample includes 550,000 to 650,000 distinct CDR3 sequences, approximately 30% of them seen just once. Material: blood. These receptors all come from a woman aged 80 or over in good health. The CDR3 runs from the conserved cysteine through the conserved F or W. A D gene is named only where the DNA matches it firmly. Where a row states a size, it is once, few, many or the class of an expanded clone; other rows omit it.

j_call	v_call	d_call	clone_size	cdr3_nt	cdr3_aa
TRBJ2-5	TRBV7-2	NA	few	TGTGCCAGCAGCTTAGTATTCCATGAGCAGTACTTC	CASSLVFHEQYF
TRBJ1-2	TRBV7-2	NA	many	TGTGCCAGCAGCTTAGTAGTTAGAGGGGACTATGGCTACACCTTC	CASSLVVRGDYGYTF
TRBJ1-1	TRBV4-2	NA	NA	TGTGCCAGCAGCCAGCGGCAGCCTGGAACTGAAGCTTTCTTT	CASSQRQPGTEAFF
TRBJ2-5	TRBV20-1	TRBD1	many	TGCAGTGCTAGAGTGGCAGGGGGAGAGACCCAGTACTTC	CSARVAGGETQYF
TRBJ1-1	TRBV20-1	NA	NA	TGCAGTGCTAGAGATTCAAGGCCCACTGAAGCTTTCTTT	CSARDSRPTEAFF
TRBJ1-2	TRBV27	NA	few	TGTGCCAGCAGCTACCGACAGGCTTATGGCTACACCTTC	CASSYRQAYGYTF
TRBJ2-5	TRBV7-7	TRBD2	NA	TGTGCTAGCAGCTTAGACCCAGGGAGGGTACAAGAGACCCCGTACTTC	CASSLDPGRVQETPYF
TRBJ1-2	TRBV13	TRBD1	many	TGTGCCAGCAGCTTAGTGGGACAGGGGACGACTAACTATGGCTACACCTTC	CASSLVGQGTTNYGYTF
TRBJ2-3	TRBV30	NA	many	TGTGCCTGGAGGGGGGGCCTACCAGATACGCAGTATTTT	CAWRGGLPDTQYF
TRBJ2-7	TRBV5-1	TRBD2	few	TGCGCCAGCAGCTCTTTGTCGACTAGCGGGAGAGTATACGAGCAGTACTTC	CASSSLSTSGRVYEQYF
TRBJ2-1	TRBV9	TRBD2	NA	TGTGCCAGCAGCGTAGGGGGGGGTGGGGGCTACAATGAGCAGTTCTTC	CASSVGGGGGYNEQFF
TRBJ1-1	TRBV7-2	NA	many	TGTGCCAGCAGCTCACAGGTGAACACTGAAGCTTTCTTT	CASSSQVNTEAFF
TRBJ2-3	TRBV6-2/TRBV6-3	NA	NA	TGTGCCAGCAGTTACGATTCTAGCCCTAGCACAGATACGCAGTATTTT	CASSYDSSPSTDTQYF
TRBJ1-1	TRBV7-2	TRBD1	few	TGTGCCAGCAGCCTCCGAGGGACAGGGACCGCCAGAGCTTTCTTT	CASSLRGTGTARAFF
TRBJ2-5	TRBV14	NA	many	TGTGCCAGCAGCCAAGATAGGGTTAGGGAGACCCAGTACTTC	CASSQDRVRETQYF
TRBJ1-4	TRBV28	NA	many	TGTGCCAGCAGCCCACCGGGGGCTAATGAAAAACTGTTTTTT	CASSPPGANEKLFF
TRBJ1-2	TRBV12-3/TRBV12-4	NA	NA	TGTGCCAGCAGCTATGTGGGTGGCTACACCTTC	CASSYVGGYTF
TRBJ2-4	TRBV7-2	TRBD2	many	TGTGCCAGCAGCTTGACGGTCCTAGCGGGGGCCGGGAGAGACATTCAGTACTTC	CASSLTVLAGAGRDIQYF
TRBJ2-5	TRBV5-1	TRBD2	NA	TGCGCCAGCAGCTTGGGTCACAAGCGGGGGGGTAATGAGCAGTACTTC	CASSLGHKRGGNEQYF
TRBJ1-1	TRBV27	NA	many	TGTGCCAGCAGCTACGGACAGAACACTGAAGCTTTCTTT	CASSYGQNTEAFF
TRBJ1-5	TRBV6-5	TRBD1	NA	TGTGCCAGCAGTTACCGTAGGACAGGGGGGGGGAGTCAGCCCCAGCATTTT	CASSYRRTGGGSQPQHF
TRBJ2-3	TRBV7-3	NA	many	TGTGCCAGCAGCCGTAGTATCAGTGGCGGGGGCGCAGATACGCAGTATTTT	CASSRSISGGGADTQYF
TRBJ2-1	TRBV24-1	NA	NA	TGTGCCACCAGTGATCCAGTAGGGCTGTACAATGAGCAGTTCTTC	CATSDPVGLYNEQFF
TRBJ2-2	TRBV18	NA	NA	TGTGCCAGCTCACCGGCCCAAAGCGGCGGCACCGGGGAGCTGTTTTTT	CASSPAQSGGTGELFF
TRBJ1-2	TRBV6-5	NA	many	TGTGCCAGCAGTTACTCCCAGGGAGCGAGCATTACCGGCTACACCTTC	CASSYSQGASITGYTF
TRBJ1-4	TRBV29-1	TRBD1	few	TGCAGCGTTGCTACAGCCAGGGGGAATGAAAAACTGTTTTTT	CSVATARGNEKLFF
TRBJ1-2	TRBV20-1	TRBD1	few	TGCAGTGCTAGACCCCCACGGGACAGGGCTGGCTACACCTTC	CSARPPRDRAGYTF
TRBJ2-5	TRBV7-2	NA	many	TGTGCCAGCAGCTCCCAGGGACGGATGAAAGAGACCCAGTACTTC	CASSSQGRMKETQYF
TRBJ2-1	TRBV10-3	NA	many	TGTGCCATCAGTGCCCAGGGTGGGGGCAATGAGCAGTTCTTC	CAISAQGGGNEQFF
TRBJ1-2	TRBV5-1	NA	NA	TGCGCCAGCAGAGCAGCTCTTAATGATGGCTACACCTTC	CASRAALNDGYTF
TRBJ1-5	TRBV20-1	NA	few	TGCAGTGCTAGAACAGGTGGGGTATATAGCAATCAGCCCCAGCATTTT	CSARTGGVYSNQPQHF
TRBJ1-2	TRBV24-1	TRBD1	many	TGTGCCACCCGGGACAGGGGATTCTATGGCTACACCTTC	CATRDRGFYGYTF
TRBJ2-7	TRBV20-1	TRBD1	many	TGCAGTGCTGTTCGAACGGGACAGGCAGACTACGAGCAGTACTTC	CSAVRTGQADYEQYF
TRBJ1-4	TRBV7-8	NA	few	TGTGCCAGCAGCTTAGTAGAAGCTGCAACTAATGAAAAACTGTTTTTT	CASSLVEAATNEKLFF
TRBJ2-7	TRBV19	TRBD1	few	TGTGCCAGTAGCTGGACAGGGGAGTACGAGCAGTACTTC	CASSWTGEYEQYF
TRBJ2-5	TRBV5-1	TRBD2	NA	TGCGCCAGCAGCTTGCGGACTAGCGGCCAAGAGACCCAGTACTTC	CASSLRTSGQETQYF
TRBJ2-7	TRBV5-1	TRBD2	NA	TGCGCCAGCAGCTTGGCCAAGACTAGCGGGGCCCTTTCCTACAATGAGCAGTACTTC	CASSLAKTSGALSYNEQYF
TRBJ2-7	TRBV2	TRBD1	many	TGTGCCAGCGGGACAGGGAGAGGCGAGCAGTACTTC	CASGTGRGEQYF
TRBJ1-2	TRBV12-3/TRBV12-4	TRBD1	NA	TGTGCCAGCAGTTTTGGGACAGGGGTCTATGGCTACACCTTC	CASSFGTGVYGYTF
TRBJ1-5	TRBV6-2/TRBV6-3	NA	NA	TGTGCCAGCACCAAGGTAGGGGTTCAGCCCCAGCATTTT	CASTKVGVQPQHF
TRBJ2-3	TRBV20-1	NA	many	TGCAGTGCTAGGCGGATACTGAGCACAGATACGCAGTATTTT	CSARRILSTDTQYF
TRBJ2-1	TRBV20-1	NA	NA	TGCAGTGCTAGAGTGGTAGCGAGAAGCTCCTACAATGAGCAGTTCTTC	CSARVVARSSYNEQFF
TRBJ2-7	TRBV28	TRBD1	many	TGTGCCACCGTGACTGGACAGGGGATATCCTACGAGCAGTACTTC	CATVTGQGISYEQYF
TRBJ2-1	TRBV5-1	TRBD1	NA	TGCGCCAGCAGCCCGTTGACAGGGGGCCAAGAGACCCAGTTCTTC	CASSPLTGGQETQFF
TRBJ1-4	TRBV5-8	NA	few	TGTGCCAGCAGCGGGACCCGGGGGCCGCGGGAAAAACTGTTTTTT	CASSGTRGPREKLFF
TRBJ2-3	TRBV7-3	TRBD2	few	TGTGCCAGCAGCCAAGCGGGGGGGGTGGATACGCAGTATTTT	CASSQAGGVDTQYF